The clone carrying this TCR beta chain was found a few times. Its antigen is currently unknown. With 10-nucleotide random UMIs, 5'RACE was used to make the cDNA. TCRdb reprocessed the 5' RACE reads via MiXCR and lists one record per CDR3 protein. The repertoire holds 70,000 to 90,000 distinct CDR3 sequences, with approximately 5.8% as singletons. Time point given: longitudinal time-point 2. From 2 million PBMCs stored at -80 C, the unsorted libraries were generated. This entry comes from a study of neurological immune-mediated disorders. Broader study findings: Repertoires from 18 of 34 multiple sclerosis patients grouped phylogenetically into a related-CDR3 cluster, suggesting a possible signature.

The germline V gene encodes CDR1 SGHVS and CDR2 FNYEAQ. The CDR3 length is 15 residues. Trimming stripped 6 bases from V and 2 bases from J, with 13 bases between. This TCR came from a woman aged 60 to 75 with multiple sclerosis. The chain carries TRBV7-6 and TRBJ2-2; either TRBD1 or TRBD2 may supply D (5 bases each). Sequenced material: PBMCs. CDR3 nucleotide sequence: TGTGCCAGCAGGCAGCCGGGGCGAAACACCGGGGAGCTGTTTTTT. Translating gives CASRQPGRNTGELFF.